This TCR beta chain comes out of a study of OX40 agonist ivuxolimab in advanced cancers. Study-level points and caveats: CD4+ T cells averaged fewer expanded clones than CD8+ T cells. Antigen specificity of clonally expanded peripheral T cells was not established.

Note on this clone: Its specificity is unknown.

Profiling relied on immunoSEQ multiplex PCR, and the TCRdb table lists in-frame clones only, not all of them. The repertoire holds approximately 81,000 clones, roughly 80% seen once, with around 4.2% in the top ten. V lost 11 bases and J lost 4, with 15 bases in between. From germline, CDR1 is MDHEN and CDR2 SYDVKM. This CDR3 spans 13 amino acids. Sample: CD4+ or CD8+ T cells sorted from blood, taken in a trial of the OX40 agonist ivuxolimab. The TCR was taken from an adult with an advanced solid tumor such as melanoma, head and neck, liver or kidney cancer. The rearrangement links TRBV28 to TRBJ1-3; unclear D gene. CDR3 DNA: TGTGCCGCGACCAAACTCGCCGGAAACACCATATATTTT. This encodes CAATKLAGNTIYF.